A single sample is the source of the 5 T cell receptor beta chains below, sequenced in a study of CD8+ T cells in alopecia areata. The authors extracted RNA and reverse transcribed it into cDNA as the sequencing template. Profiled with immunoSEQ multiplex PCR; TCRdb holds only in-frame clones, not every one. Counted here are about 140,000 clones, around 58% occurring once; the ten biggest clones make up under 7.5%. The sample consisted of CD4+ T cells sorted from blood, taken at week 0. The receptors shown here come from a human donor with alopecia areata.

As concerns this clone: Within the sample, other DNA sequences also encode this same CDR3. The rearrangement uses TRBV18 and TRBJ2-7; TRBD1 agrees at 8 bases. Germline V gene data show CDR1 as KGHSH and CDR2 as LQKENI. The J segment lost 3 bases and the V segment lost 3 bases, leaving 1 base of the junction unmatched. The CDR3 is made up of 13 amino acids. This CDR3 is CASSPGTGYEQYF. The CDR3, as DNA: TGTGCCAGCTCACCTGGGACAGGCTACGAGCAGTACTTC.

This rearrangement joins TRBV29-1 to TRBJ2-5; D gene uncertain. The germline V gene encodes CDR1 SQVTM and CDR2 ANQGSEA. The CDR3 has 11 residues. V lost 4 bases and J lost 5, with 8 bases in between. DNA for the CDR3: TGCAGCGTTGTTGGCAGGGAGACCCAGTACTTC. Translating it yields CSVVGRETQYF.

This chain joins TRBV7-8 and TRBJ2-5, with unresolved D. The CDR3 has 13 residues. Trimming removed 0 bases from V and 2 bases from J, with 4 bases in between. Per germline, CDR1 SGHVS and CDR2 FQNEAQ. CDR3 protein: CASSLARQETQYF. In DNA, the CDR3 is TGTGCCAGCAGCTTAGCCCGTCAAGAGACCCAGTACTTC.

In DNA, the CDR3 is TGTGCCAGCAGCTTACAATCAGGGCCTAACACTGAAGCTTTCTTT. This gives the protein CASSLQSGPNTEAFF. The chain employs TRBV7-9 and TRBJ1-1; weak D call: TRBD1 (5 bases). CDR3 length equals 15 residues. Germline V gene sequence: CDR1 SEHNR, CDR2 FQNEAQ (reference sequence). Trimming took 2 bases from V and 2 from J, leaving 12 bases between them.

The CDR3 DNA follows: TGTGCCAGCAGCCGTGGGGATGCGAAGCAGTACTTC. Amino acid sequence: CASSRGDAKQYF. The chain is built from TRBV7-9 and TRBJ2-7, with D unresolved. The ends were cut back, 5 bases at V and 8 bases at J, with 13 bases in the middle. Germline lookup yields CDR1 SEHNR and CDR2 FQNEAQ (reference sequence). CDR3 size: 12 residues. The variable domain in full, with the rest retrieved from reference TRBV7-9 and TRBJ2-7, is DTGVSQNPRHKITKRGQNVTFRCDPISEHNRLYWYRQTLGQGPEFLTYFQNEAQLEKSRLLSDRFSAERPKGSFSTLEIQRTEQGDSAMYLCASSRGDAKQYFGPGTRLTVT.